Sequencing of this T cell receptor (beta chain) was carried out in a study of HIV-infected patients and healthy controls. The CDR3 is 12 amino acids. The germline gives CDR1 DFQATT, CDR2 SNEGSKA (reference sequence). Trimming left V 2 bases short and J 5 bases short, with 9 bases between. TCRdb redid the calling of the 5' RACE reads with MiXCR, one entry per CDR3 protein. This table has some 17,000 distinct CDR3 sequences, approximately 16% appearing once. This clonotype was seen repeatedly, ten times or more. This clonotype was obtained from a human donor in good health. The sample consisted of CD8+ T cells from blood. The chain links TRBV20-1 to TRBJ1-1; D gene ambiguous. CDR3 in amino acids: CSARTSGTEAFF. Written as DNA, the CDR3 is TGCAGTGCTAGAACTAGCGGGACTGAAGCTTTCTTT.